One and the same sample provided the 20 T cell receptor beta chains below, sequenced in a study of blood T cells in healthy people across ages (dated by TCRdb to between 2015 and 2016). Receptors were amplified or captured by 5' RACE. Sequencing relied on an Illumina HiSeq 2500. A second roughly 6 to 11 cycle PCR used a sample-barcoded 5' primer and a J-beta primer mix. TCRdb trimmed the raw reads at Q25, called clones with MiXCR and kept productive beta chains. Each CDR3 protein gets just one entry, which takes the most common genes and DNA from the rows behind it. For this sample there are more than 900,000 distinct CDR3 sequences; approximately 25% appear just once. Jointly, the top ten make up 0.65% to 0.95% of the sample. These data were also reused for a study on T cells of mothers and their children.

Sequenced input: blood. All receptors come from a girl aged 2-10 years in good health.

V and J are TRBV3-1 and TRBJ1-1; D possibly corresponds to TRBD1 (5 bases). Trimming shortened V by 0 bases and J by 0 bases, and 14 bases separated the two germline ends. Germline V gene sequence: CDR1 LGHDT, CDR2 YNNKEL (reference sequence). The CDR3 has 17 residues. DNA for the CDR3: TGTGCCAGCAGCCAAGATGATGGGGGATTTATGAACACTGAAGCTTTCTTT. Translation: CASSQDDGGFMNTEAFF. The complete variable domain, with remaining parts taken from reference TRBV3-1 and TRBJ1-1, reads DTAVSQTPKYLVTQMGNDKSIKCEQNLGHDTMYWYKQDSKKFLKIMFSYNNKELIINETVPNRFSPKSPDKAHLNLHINSLELGDSAVYFCASSQDDGGFMNTEAFFGQGTRLTVV.

The rearrangement uses TRBV27 and TRBJ1-1, with D maybe TRBD1 (6 bases). V dropped 8 bases and J dropped 4 bases, with 20 bases sitting between them. The CDR3 totals 15 residues. Germline lookup yields CDR1 MNHEY and CDR2 SMNVEV (reference sequence). CDR3 amino acids: CASGELQGSGTEAFF. For the CDR3, the DNA is TGTGCCAGCGGCGAACTTCAGGGGTCTGGCACTGAAGCTTTCTTT.

This chain uses TRBV5-1 with TRBJ1-6; the D gene is possibly TRBD1 (5 bases). V shed 0 bases and J shed 10 bases, with 14 bases lying between them. The CDR3 covers 15 residues. Per the germline V gene, CDR1 is SGHRS and CDR2 is YFSETQ. CDR3 protein: CASSLVVDSGSPLHF. The CDR3 DNA reads as TGCGCCAGCAGCTTGGTAGTAGACAGCGGATCACCCCTCCACTTT.

This chain links TRBV7-6 with TRBJ2-5; TRBD1 agrees at 9 bases. Germline CDR1 SGHVS, CDR2 FNYEAQ. Losses at the gene ends were 8 bases for V and 1 base for J; bases not matched to a gene: 5. This CDR3 has 14 amino acids. The CDR3, as DNA: TGTGCCAGCGGGGACAGGGCGGCCCAAGAGACCCAGTACTTC. Encoded protein: CASGDRAAQETQYF.

Details on this clonotype: One end of the junction is discordant with germline, which a read error may explain. This chain uses TRBV5-1 with TRBJ2-3, with 7 bases aligning to TRBD2. CDR3 length: 16 amino acids. Germline values: CDR1 SGHRS, CDR2 YFSETQ. This chain's CDR3 is CASSLVASGRTDTQYF. In DNA, the CDR3 is TGCGCCAGCAGCTTGGTCGCTAGCGGTCGCACAGATACGCAGTACTTT.

This chain links TRBV4-1 with TRBJ2-5, with 7 positions matching TRBD1. The CDR3 contains 14 residues. CDR1 is MGHRA and CDR2 is YSYEKL in the germline V gene. The junction had 6 bases not matched to a gene; V was cut back by 1 base and J by 7 bases. CDR3 sequence reads: CASSQATGLGTQYF. The CDR3 nucleotides are TGCGCCAGCAGCCAAGCGACAGGGCTAGGGACCCAGTACTTC.

This clonotype was picked up a small number of times. The CDR3 sequence is CASSRGSIFNEQFF. CDR3 sequence (DNA): TGTGCCAGCAGCCGGGGATCCATCTTCAATGAGCAGTTCTTC. The chain joins TRBV6-2 or TRBV6-3 to TRBJ2-1, with a weak D call TRBD2 (5 bases). This CDR3 region has 14 residues. Trimming removed 6 bases from V and 6 bases from J, with 15 bases in between. Germline V gives CDR1 MNHEY, CDR2 SVGEGT.

This clonotype was seen ten or more times. V and J are TRBV9 and TRBJ2-3; D is undetermined. Germline lookup yields CDR1 SGDLS and CDR2 YYNGEE. V lost 9 bases to trimming and J lost 2 bases, with 10 bases between them. The CDR3 is made up of 12 amino acids. CDR3 protein: CATSGITDTQYF. The CDR3 nucleotides are TGTGCCACGTCCGGAATCACAGATACGCAGTATTTT.

The CDR3 spells CASSLDSPDTGELFF. CDR3 coding DNA: TGCGCCAGCAGCTTGGACAGCCCCGACACCGGGGAGCTGTTTTTT. The chain carries TRBV5-1 and TRBJ2-2; the D is unclear. V lost 0 bases to trimming and J lost 3 bases, with 9 bases between them. Germline V gene data show CDR1 as SGHRS and CDR2 as YFSETQ. The CDR3 has 15 amino acids.

This clonotype was detected ten times or more. Compared with germline, one end of the junction differs, possibly owing to a read error. This sequence joins TRBV5-1 and TRBJ2-7; TRBD1 might be the D (5 bases). CDR1 and CDR2 (germline): SGHRS, YFSETQ. CDR3 length: 12 residues. CDR3 bases: TGTGCCAGCAGTTTCTCAGGGTACGAGCAGTACTTC. It encodes CASSFSGYEQYF.

The genes are TRBV2 and TRBJ2-5, with D unresolved. The CDR3 has 15 amino acids. In germline, CDR1 is SNHLY, CDR2 FYNNEI. V lost 6 bases, J lost 1 base, and 15 bases lay in between. The CDR3 is CASRNRATTQETQYF. As DNA, the CDR3 is TGTGCCAGCAGGAACCGGGCAACAACCCAAGAGACCCAGTACTTC.

The J gene is TRBJ1-2, the V gene TRBV27, with D possibly being TRBD1 (6 bases). CDR3 length equals 13 residues. CDR1 is MNHEY and CDR2 is SMNVEV in the germline V gene (reference sequence). V was shortened by 6 bases and J by 8 bases, with 16 bases between the two germline ends. CDR3 loop: CASSPPGVVGYTF. CDR3 in DNA: TGTGCCAGCAGCCCTCCAGGGGTGGTAGGCTACACCTTC.

To note about this clonotype: A junction end diverges from the germline sequence, so it may reflect a read error. The genes are TRBV29-1 and TRBJ2-5; 7 positions agree with TRBD2. The CDR3 is made up of 15 amino acids. Germline assignment: CDR1 SQVTM and CDR2 ANQGSEA. The CDR3 DNA is TGCAGCGTTGAAGAAATAGCGGGCTGGGGCAATGAGAAGTTCTTC. Amino acids: CSVEEIAGWGNEKFF.

This clonotype has a handful of counts. The chain combines TRBV29-1 with TRBJ1-4; TRBD1 agrees at 8 bases. Trimming cost V 7 bases and J 7 bases; bases outside gene matches: 14. The CDR3 covers 15 residues. CDR1 is SQVTM, CDR2 ANQGSEA, per germline. In DNA, the CDR3 is TGCAGCGCAATGATGGGGGACAGGAGAGGTGAAAAACTGTTTTTT. Protein: CSAMMGDRRGEKLFF.

The chain employs TRBV29-1 and TRBJ2-5; D gene unclear. CDR3 length equals 13 residues. Between the trimmed V and J ends, which lost 4 bases and 1 base, there was a span of 10 bases. Germline V CDR1 and CDR2: SQVTM, ANQGSEA. The CDR3 nucleotides are TGCAGCGTTGGGTCAGCCGGCCAAGAGACCCAGTACTTC. It specifies CSVGSAGQETQYF. The full variable domain, rest sourced from reference TRBV29-1 and TRBJ2-5, is SAVISQKPSRDICQRGTSLTIQCQVDSQVTMMFWYRQQPGQSLTLIATANQGSEATYESGFVIDKFPISRPNLTFSTLTVSNMSPEDSSIYLCSVGSAGQETQYFGPGTRLLVL.

A word on this clonotype: Relative to the germline gene, one junction end is altered; a read error may explain this. As DNA, the CDR3 is TGTGCCGGCAGCTTAAGATCGGCAGGGGAGTATAATGGCTACACCTTC. Translating gives CAGSLRSAGEYNGYTF. This chain connects TRBV7-2 to TRBJ1-2; D is perhaps TRBD1 (6 bases). The CDR3 runs 16 residues. Per the germline V gene, CDR1 is SGHTA and CDR2 is FQGNSA.

V gene TRBV12-3 or TRBV12-4 combines with J gene TRBJ2-3; weak D call: TRBD1 (6 bases). Trimming cost V 4 bases and J 1 base, with 18 bases left between them. The CDR3 has 17 amino acids. As DNA, the CDR3 is TGTGCCAGCAGTTCAGGGGCAGATTTCGGTCGCACAGATACGCAGTATTTT. Protein product: CASSSGADFGRTDTQYF.

This clonotype occurred once. This chain uses TRBV10-3 with TRBJ2-7, with 7 bases lining up with TRBD1. Germline V gene lookup returns CDR1 ENHRY and CDR2 SYGVKD. J lost 3 bases, V lost 8 bases, and 4 bases had no gene match. This CDR3 has 12 amino acids. The CDR3 bases are TGTGCCATCGGACAGGACCGCTACGAGCAGTACTTC. Translated: CAIGQDRYEQYF.

The gene calls are TRBV7-2 and TRBJ2-5; 7 bases fit TRBD2. The CDR3 runs to 16 residues. J was trimmed by 5 bases and V by 4 bases; bases with no gene match: 13. Per germline, CDR1 SGHTA and CDR2 FQGNSA. CDR3 sequence: CASSWAEGGSMETQYF. In nucleotides, the CDR3 is TGTGCCAGCAGCTGGGCAGAGGGCGGGAGCATGGAGACCCAGTACTTC. Together with reference TRBV7-2 and TRBJ2-5, the CDR3 gives the full variable domain: GAGVSQSPSNKVTEKGKDVELRCDPISGHTALYWYRQSLGQGLEFLIYFQGNSAPDKSGLPSDRFSAERTGGSVSTLTIQRTQQEDSAVYLCASSWAEGGSMETQYFGPGTRLLVL.

The rearrangement joins TRBV7-2 to TRBJ2-5; D tentatively reads TRBD1 or TRBD2 (6 bases each). The end of the DNA is better explained by TRBJ2-7, so the J call may be wrong. Germline assignment: CDR1 SGHTA and CDR2 FQGNSA. CDR3 length: 16 residues. The CDR3 loop is CASSFFYTGASYEQYF. CDR3 sequence (DNA): TGTGCCAGCAGCTTCTTCTACACGGGGGCGTCCTACGAGCAGTACTTC.